Listed below are T cell receptor beta chains from one sample, sequenced in a study of control samples from healthy donors and cancer patients. The method was immunoSEQ multiplex PCR; TCRdb's version includes in-frame clones alone and lacks a portion of them. The table lists 2,500 to 3,000 clones, approximately 84% of them singletons. The sequenced sample consisted of formalin-fixed, paraffin-embedded tissue. The receptors here all came from a male donor with melanoma. Both conserved end residues are part of each CDR3. A D gene is named only where the DNA matches it firmly. Clone size is not always given. Where it is, it says once, few, many or a class for expanded clones.

NA,TRBD1,TRBJ2-7,TRBV7-6,TGTGCCAGCAGCTTAGGAGGGGGCTCCCCCTACGAGCAGTACTTC,CASSLGGGSPYEQYF
NA,TRBD1,TRBJ1-5,TRBV28,TGTGCCAGCAGTTCCCGGGACAGGGGTCAGCCCCAGCATTTT,CASSSRDRGQPQHF
NA,NA,TRBJ2-5,TRBV29-1,TGCAGCGCTTCGGGGCAGTTCGAGACCCAGTACTTC,CSASGQFETQYF
NA,NA,TRBJ2-7,TRBV30,TGTGCCTGGGGTACAGGGGCGGGGTACGAGCAGTACTTC,CAWGTGAGYEQYF
few,TRBD1,TRBJ2-5,TRBV7-3,TGTGCCAGCAGCTTAGGACAGGGGGGATCCCAAGAGACCCAGTACTTC,CASSLGQGGSQETQYF
NA,TRBD1,TRBJ2-3,TRBV24-1,TGTGCCACCAGTGAGCAGGGGGCTGGCACAGATACGCAGTATTTT,CATSEQGAGTDTQYF
NA,NA,TRBJ2-3,TRBV11-2,TGTGCCAGCAGCTTAGGTGGGGATACGCAGTATTTT,CASSLGGDTQYF
NA,NA,TRBJ1-3,TRBV3-1/TRBV3-2,TGTGCCAGCAGCCGTCGGGGTGAGTCTGGAAACACCATATATTTT,CASSRRGESGNTIYF
NA,TRBD1,TRBJ2-5,TRBV11-2,TGTGCCAGCAGCTTAAGGGGGCGAGAGACCCAGTACTTC,CASSLRGRETQYF
NA,NA,TRBJ2-2,TRBV27,TGTGCCAGCAGTTTACTTCTCCAGGGAGCCGGGGAGCTGTTTTTT,CASSLLLQGAGELFF
NA,TRBD1,TRBJ1-5,TRBV7-9,TGTGCCAGCAGCCCCAAAGGCAGGGGGGATAATCAGCCCCAGCATTTT,CASSPKGRGDNQPQHF
NA,TRBD2,TRBJ2-1,TRBV10-3,TGTGCCATCAGTGAGTCGGGAATAGCGGGAGAGAACAATGAGCAGTTCTTC,CAISESGIAGENNEQFF
NA,NA,TRBJ2-7,TRBV28,TGTGCCAGCAGTTTGGCAGGGACTTACTACGAGCAGTACTTC,CASSLAGTYYEQYF
NA,TRBD1,TRBJ2-7,TRBV5-1,TGCGCCAGCAGCCAAGGGACAGGGGGTCTCTACGAGCAGTACTTC,CASSQGTGGLYEQYF
NA,TRBD2,TRBJ2-2,TRBV27,TGTGCCAGCAGTTTAATAGCGGGAGGGCCCGGGGAGCTGTTTTTT,CASSLIAGGPGELFF
NA,NA,TRBJ2-1,TRBV14,TGTGCCAGCAGCCGTAAAGGGAGGTCCTACAATGAGCAGTTCTTC,CASSRKGRSYNEQFF
NA,NA,TRBJ2-1,TRBV21-1,TGTGCCAGCAGCCCCCACAGGGGCGCCTACAATGAGCAGTTCTTC,CASSPHRGAYNEQFF
NA,TRBD1,TRBJ1-1,TRBV15,TGTGCCACCAGCTTCTCAGGGGGGGACACTGAAGCTTTCTTT,CATSFSGGDTEAFF
NA,NA,TRBJ2-2,TRBV5-1,TGCGCCAGCAGCTCTAGTATTAATAGCGTCACCGGGGAGCTGTTTTTT,CASSSSINSVTGELFF
NA,TRBD2,TRBJ2-3,TRBV10-2,TGCGCCAGCAGGCCTGGCGGGAGGGACACAGATACGCAGTATTTT,CASRPGGRDTDTQYF
NA,NA,TRBJ2-7,TRBV7-8,TGTGCCAGCAGCTTATTGGTTGGTAGCGGTTACGAGCAGTACTTC,CASSLLVGSGYEQYF
NA,TRBD1,TRBJ2-5,TRBV7-9,TGTGCCAGCAGCTTAATGTCGACAGGGAAAGAGACCCAGTACTTC,CASSLMSTGKETQYF
NA,NA,TRBJ1-2,TRBV11-2,TGTGCCAGCACCATGGGGACCTTCAATGGCTACACCTTC,CASTMGTFNGYTF
NA,TRBD1,TRBJ1-1,TRBV5-8,TGTGCCAGCAGCTTTCAGGGGGCGAACACTGAAGCTTTCTTT,CASSFQGANTEAFF
NA,NA,TRBJ2-6,TRBV5-6,TGTGCCAGCAGCTCTGTCTCTGGGGCCAACGTCCTGACTTTC,CASSSVSGANVLTF
NA,NA,TRBJ1-6,TRBV27,TGTGCCAGCAGTTTACGGGCAGGAATGAATTCACCCCTCCACTTT,CASSLRAGMNSPLHF
NA,NA,TRBJ1-1,TRBV3-1/TRBV3-2,TGTGCCAGCAGCCAAGGGACGACGAACACTGAAGCTTTCTTT,CASSQGTTNTEAFF
once,TRBD2,TRBJ2-1,TRBV5-1,TGCGCCAGCAGCTTGGGGTCCGGGACTAGCGGAAGCTCCTACAATGAGCAGTTCTTC,CASSLGSGTSGSSYNEQFF
NA,NA,TRBJ2-5,TRBV20-1,TGCAGTGCTAGAGATCGACGGGCCCAGTACTTC,CSARDRRAQYF
NA,TRBD1,TRBJ1-2,TRBV11-2,TGTGCCAGCAGCTTAGATGGGACAGCTTATAACTATGGCTACACCTTC,CASSLDGTAYNYGYTF
NA,TRBD2,TRBJ2-1,TRBV7-6,TGTGCCAGCAGCTCCCCAACTAGCGGGAGCAATGAGCAGTTCTTC,CASSSPTSGSNEQFF
NA,NA,TRBJ2-3,TRBV19,TGTGCCAGTAACCCGAGGGGCACAGATACGCAGTATTTT,CASNPRGTDTQYF
large,NA,TRBJ2-3,TRBV25-1,TGTGCCAGCATGGGGTCCGGAGATACGCAGTATTTT,CASMGSGDTQYF
few,NA,TRBJ2-2,TRBV5-1,TGCGCCAGCAGCTTGGGTCCATCCACCGGGGAGCTGTTTTTT,CASSLGPSTGELFF
NA,TRBD2,TRBJ2-1,TRBV3-1/TRBV3-2,TGTGCCAGCAGCCCGACTAGCGGAGGAACCTCCTACAATGAGCAGTTCTTC,CASSPTSGGTSYNEQFF
large,TRBD1,TRBJ2-7,TRBV5-1,TGCGCCAGCAGCACCGGGACAGACTACTACGAGCAGTACTTC,CASSTGTDYYEQYF
NA,NA,TRBJ1-6,TRBV7-2,TGTGCCAGCAGCTTTGGGGGCCCATCAGTAAATTCACCCCTCCACTTT,CASSFGGPSVNSPLHF
NA,NA,TRBJ2-5,TRBV6-1,TGTGCCAGCAGTGAAGGAATGGCAGGGGAGACCCAGTACTTC,CASSEGMAGETQYF
NA,NA,TRBJ2-1,TRBV5-6,TGTGCCAGCAGCTTGACGGGCACCCACCCCCGGGAGCAGTTCTTC,CASSLTGTHPREQFF
NA,TRBD2,TRBJ2-3,TRBV7-8,TGTGCCAGCAGCTTGAGTAAGACTAGCGGGAGCACAGATACGCAGTATTTT,CASSLSKTSGSTDTQYF
NA,NA,TRBJ2-1,TRBV4-1,TGCGCCAGCAGCCAAGGCGAGAGTGCTGGCAATGAGCAGTTCTTC,CASSQGESAGNEQFF
NA,TRBD1,TRBJ2-3,TRBV5-4,TGTGCCAGCAGCCGACAGGGGGCAGGGGGTACGCAGTATTTT,CASSRQGAGGTQYF
NA,NA,TRBJ1-5,TRBV6-1,TGTGCCAGCAGTGATTTTGGGGCATGGAGCAATCAGCCCCAGCATTTT,CASSDFGAWSNQPQHF
few,NA,TRBJ2-7,TRBV7-9,TGTGCCAGCAGCTTGGGGAAGGGCTCCTACGAGCAGTACTTC,CASSLGKGSYEQYF
NA,TRBD2,TRBJ2-3,TRBV30,TGTGCCTGGAGGGGGCTAGCGGGAGGGACAGATACGCAGTATTTT,CAWRGLAGGTDTQYF
NA,TRBD1,TRBJ2-5,TRBV6-5,TGTGCCAGCATTCGGGACAGGGGCAGAGAGACCCAGTACTTC,CASIRDRGRETQYF
NA,NA,TRBJ2-7,TRBV4-1,TGCGCCAGCAGCCCTTGGGACCGCGCCTACGAGCAGTATTTC,CASSPWDRAYEQYF